This T cell receptor beta chain emerged from a study of T cell changes during pregnancy in multiple sclerosis. The assay was immunoSEQ multiplex PCR, and TCRdb's table has in-frame clones only and misses some. The sample has some 45,000 clones, around 90% seen once; the top ten hold roughly 1.8%. This clone was seen only once. CDR1 is SGHTA and CDR2 is FQGNSA in the germline V gene. The J segment lost 5 bases and the V segment lost 5 bases, leaving 4 bases of the junction unmatched. CDR3 length equals 14 residues. This sequence originates from a female donor in good health, enrolled as a control in a pregnancy study. This material consisted of CD4+ T cells from peripheral blood mononuclear cells, taken after pregnancy. J is TRBJ2-2 and V is TRBV7-2, with 8 bases identical to TRBD1. The CDR3 DNA sequence: TGTGCCAGCAGCCCCCGGACAGGGACCGGGGAGCTGTTTTTT. Amino acids: CASSPRTGTGELFF.